This is a list of T cell receptor beta chains from one sample in a study of T cell responses to AZD1222 COVID-19 vaccine. The repertoire was sequenced with immunoSEQ multiplex PCR; TCRdb's copy has only in-frame clones and lacks some. The data show roughly 150,000 clones, approximately 90% seen once. The material was peripheral blood, obtained on day 0 of AZD1222 vaccination. Source of these receptors: an adult in good health. CDR3s include the opening cysteine and the closing phenylalanine or tryptophan. The D gene is left open where the match is weak. A clone size is listed for some rows: how often the clone was seen (once, few, many), or a class if it is expanded.

D gene	V gene	clone size	J gene	CDR3 protein	CDR3 DNA
.	TRBV12-3/TRBV12-4	.	TRBJ2-1	CASRDSYNEQFF	TGTGCCAGCAGGGACAGCTACAATGAGCAGTTCTTC
.	TRBV6-5	.	TRBJ2-7	CASSLGERIHEQYF	TGTGCCAGCAGTTTAGGGGAAAGAATCCACGAGCAGTACTTC
TRBD1	TRBV10-3	.	TRBJ2-2	CAISEEGQGIGELFF	TGTGCCATCAGTGAGGAGGGACAGGGGATCGGGGAGCTGTTTTTT
TRBD2	TRBV6-5	.	TRBJ2-7	CASSPLAGVSDEQYF	TGTGCCAGCAGTCCGCTAGCGGGAGTGTCGGACGAGCAGTACTTC
TRBD2	TRBV4-1	.	TRBJ2-7	CASSQQSLGTSGYEQYF	TGCGCCAGCAGCCAGCAGAGCCTAGGGACTAGCGGCTACGAGCAGTACTTC
.	TRBV28	few	TRBJ1-1	CASSLITSAGEAFF	TGTGCCAGCAGTTTAATTACGTCGGCCGGCGAGGCTTTCTTT
.	TRBV9	.	TRBJ1-2	CASRSPGDYGYTF	TGTGCCAGCAGAAGTCCGGGGGACTATGGCTACACCTTC
.	TRBV30	.	TRBJ2-7	CAWSKWGAEAEQYF	TGTGCCTGGAGTAAGTGGGGGGCCGAGGCCGAGCAGTACTTC
.	TRBV3-1/TRBV3-2	.	TRBJ2-7	CASSQTGANYEQYF	TGTGCCAGCAGCCAAACCGGGGCAAACTACGAGCAGTACTTC
TRBD1	TRBV7-9	.	TRBJ1-4	CASSRGTATNEKLFF	TGTGCCAGCAGCCGCGGGACAGCAACTAATGAAAAACTGTTTTTT
TRBD1	TRBV28	.	TRBJ1-4	CASRQTGEKLFF	TGTGCCAGCAGGCAGACAGGGGAAAAACTGTTTTTT
TRBD1	TRBV28	once	TRBJ2-7	CASRTQTGVSYEQYF	TGTGCCAGCAGGACTCAAACAGGGGTCTCCTACGAGCAGTACTTC
TRBD1	TRBV25-1	.	TRBJ1-1	CASSGTGRTEAFF	TGTGCCAGCTCGGGGACAGGGAGGACTGAAGCTTTCTTT
.	TRBV15	medium-sized	TRBJ2-3	CATSRDGVGTSTDTQYF	TGTGCCACCAGCAGAGATGGAGTGGGGACTAGCACAGATACGCAGTATTTT
.	TRBV19	.	TRBJ1-2	CASSADGYGYTF	TGTGCCAGTAGTGCCGACGGATATGGCTACACCTTC
.	TRBV6-6	.	TRBJ2-1	CASSYLPAHEQFF	TGTGCCAGCAGTTACTTACCGGCCCATGAGCAGTTCTTC
TRBD2	TRBV27	.	TRBJ2-7	CASSLASGKYEQYF	TGTGCCAGCAGTTTAGCTAGCGGAAAGTACGAGCAGTACTTC
.	TRBV9	.	TRBJ2-6	CASTPNLRSGANVLTF	TGTGCCAGCACCCCAAATCTGCGCTCTGGGGCCAACGTCCTGACTTTC
TRBD1	TRBV30	.	TRBJ1-1	CAWSEGGGEAFF	TGTGCCTGGAGTGAAGGGGGCGGTGAAGCTTTCTTT
.	TRBV2	.	TRBJ2-2	CASSAEQVTGELFF	TGTGCCAGCAGTGCTGAACAGGTTACCGGGGAGCTGTTTTTT
TRBD2	TRBV6-2/TRBV6-3	.	TRBJ2-7	CASSSFTGTSGYEQYF	TGTGCCAGCAGTTCATTCACCGGGACTAGCGGGTACGAGCAGTACTTC
.	TRBV9	.	TRBJ2-1	CASSARQDSYNEQFF	TGTGCCAGCAGCGCTCGACAGGACTCCTACAATGAGCAGTTCTTC
.	TRBV10-1	.	TRBJ2-3	CASSDGGQTDTQYF	TGCGCCAGCAGTGACGGGGGGCAAACAGATACGCAGTATTTT
.	TRBV6-5	few	TRBJ2-7	CASSSSHEQYF	TGTGCCAGCAGTTCTTCCCACGAGCAGTACTTC
.	TRBV28	.	TRBJ2-1	CASRGLYNEQFF	TGTGCCAGCCGGGGGTTATACAATGAGCAGTTCTTC
TRBD2	TRBV3-1/TRBV3-2	few	TRBJ2-5	CASSQDSPLAVLKETQYF	TGTGCCAGCAGCCAAGACTCTCCACTAGCGGTGTTAAAAGAGACCCAGTACTTC
TRBD1	TRBV28	.	TRBJ1-6	CASSPDRGGSRSPLHF	TGTGCCAGCAGCCCGGACAGGGGAGGTAGTAGATCACCCCTCCACTTT
.	TRBV18	.	TRBJ2-7	CASSKGESPTYEQYF	TGTGCCAGCTCAAAAGGGGAGTCCCCAACCTACGAGCAGTACTTC
.	TRBV7-8	.	TRBJ2-7	CASSLASGVGEQYF	TGTGCCAGCAGCTTAGCTAGTGGGGTGGGCGAGCAGTACTTC
.	TRBV7-3	.	TRBJ2-7	CASSPGVHYEQYF	TGTGCCAGCAGCCCCGGGGTGCACTACGAGCAGTACTTC
.	TRBV27	.	TRBJ2-7	CASSSRLVRGLSYEQYF	TGTGCCAGCAGTTCCCGACTAGTTAGGGGGCTTTCCTACGAGCAGTACTTC
.	TRBV11-3	once	TRBJ1-1	CASSLGGSNTEAFF	TGTGCCAGCAGCTTAGGGGGCTCAAACACTGAAGCTTTCTTT
TRBD1	TRBV28	.	TRBJ1-3	CASSLWTGSYTIYF	TGTGCCAGCAGTTTATGGACAGGGTCTTACACCATATATTTT
.	TRBV5-4	.	TRBJ2-3	CASSPVAVSTDTQYF	TGTGCCAGCAGCCCCGTGGCGGTTAGCACAGATACGCAGTATTTT
.	TRBV24-1	.	TRBJ1-1	CATSDFKGVEAFF	TGTGCCACCAGTGATTTTAAAGGGGTTGAAGCTTTCTTT
.	TRBV6-5	.	TRBJ1-1	CASSYTREAFF	TGTGCCAGCAGTTATACGCGGGAAGCTTTCTTT
TRBD2	TRBV28	once	TRBJ2-5	CASSSGHSGRLSQETQYF	TGTGCCAGCAGTTCCGGACATAGCGGGAGGCTTTCCCAAGAGACCCAGTACTTC
.	TRBV19	.	TRBJ2-7	CASSLGAVGYEQYF	TGTGCCAGTAGTCTCGGGGCGGTAGGCTACGAGCAGTACTTC
TRBD2	TRBV7-9	.	TRBJ2-7	CASSSLAGGWYEQYF	TGTGCCAGCAGCTCACTAGCGGGAGGTTGGTACGAGCAGTACTTC
TRBD2	TRBV7-2	.	TRBJ2-7	CASTTLGGVDEQYF	TGTGCCAGCACCACCCTGGGAGGGGTAGACGAGCAGTACTTC
.	TRBV6-5	once	TRBJ2-7	CASSYSTQGPYEQYF	TGTGCCAGCAGTTACTCGACCCAGGGCCCCTACGAGCAGTACTTC